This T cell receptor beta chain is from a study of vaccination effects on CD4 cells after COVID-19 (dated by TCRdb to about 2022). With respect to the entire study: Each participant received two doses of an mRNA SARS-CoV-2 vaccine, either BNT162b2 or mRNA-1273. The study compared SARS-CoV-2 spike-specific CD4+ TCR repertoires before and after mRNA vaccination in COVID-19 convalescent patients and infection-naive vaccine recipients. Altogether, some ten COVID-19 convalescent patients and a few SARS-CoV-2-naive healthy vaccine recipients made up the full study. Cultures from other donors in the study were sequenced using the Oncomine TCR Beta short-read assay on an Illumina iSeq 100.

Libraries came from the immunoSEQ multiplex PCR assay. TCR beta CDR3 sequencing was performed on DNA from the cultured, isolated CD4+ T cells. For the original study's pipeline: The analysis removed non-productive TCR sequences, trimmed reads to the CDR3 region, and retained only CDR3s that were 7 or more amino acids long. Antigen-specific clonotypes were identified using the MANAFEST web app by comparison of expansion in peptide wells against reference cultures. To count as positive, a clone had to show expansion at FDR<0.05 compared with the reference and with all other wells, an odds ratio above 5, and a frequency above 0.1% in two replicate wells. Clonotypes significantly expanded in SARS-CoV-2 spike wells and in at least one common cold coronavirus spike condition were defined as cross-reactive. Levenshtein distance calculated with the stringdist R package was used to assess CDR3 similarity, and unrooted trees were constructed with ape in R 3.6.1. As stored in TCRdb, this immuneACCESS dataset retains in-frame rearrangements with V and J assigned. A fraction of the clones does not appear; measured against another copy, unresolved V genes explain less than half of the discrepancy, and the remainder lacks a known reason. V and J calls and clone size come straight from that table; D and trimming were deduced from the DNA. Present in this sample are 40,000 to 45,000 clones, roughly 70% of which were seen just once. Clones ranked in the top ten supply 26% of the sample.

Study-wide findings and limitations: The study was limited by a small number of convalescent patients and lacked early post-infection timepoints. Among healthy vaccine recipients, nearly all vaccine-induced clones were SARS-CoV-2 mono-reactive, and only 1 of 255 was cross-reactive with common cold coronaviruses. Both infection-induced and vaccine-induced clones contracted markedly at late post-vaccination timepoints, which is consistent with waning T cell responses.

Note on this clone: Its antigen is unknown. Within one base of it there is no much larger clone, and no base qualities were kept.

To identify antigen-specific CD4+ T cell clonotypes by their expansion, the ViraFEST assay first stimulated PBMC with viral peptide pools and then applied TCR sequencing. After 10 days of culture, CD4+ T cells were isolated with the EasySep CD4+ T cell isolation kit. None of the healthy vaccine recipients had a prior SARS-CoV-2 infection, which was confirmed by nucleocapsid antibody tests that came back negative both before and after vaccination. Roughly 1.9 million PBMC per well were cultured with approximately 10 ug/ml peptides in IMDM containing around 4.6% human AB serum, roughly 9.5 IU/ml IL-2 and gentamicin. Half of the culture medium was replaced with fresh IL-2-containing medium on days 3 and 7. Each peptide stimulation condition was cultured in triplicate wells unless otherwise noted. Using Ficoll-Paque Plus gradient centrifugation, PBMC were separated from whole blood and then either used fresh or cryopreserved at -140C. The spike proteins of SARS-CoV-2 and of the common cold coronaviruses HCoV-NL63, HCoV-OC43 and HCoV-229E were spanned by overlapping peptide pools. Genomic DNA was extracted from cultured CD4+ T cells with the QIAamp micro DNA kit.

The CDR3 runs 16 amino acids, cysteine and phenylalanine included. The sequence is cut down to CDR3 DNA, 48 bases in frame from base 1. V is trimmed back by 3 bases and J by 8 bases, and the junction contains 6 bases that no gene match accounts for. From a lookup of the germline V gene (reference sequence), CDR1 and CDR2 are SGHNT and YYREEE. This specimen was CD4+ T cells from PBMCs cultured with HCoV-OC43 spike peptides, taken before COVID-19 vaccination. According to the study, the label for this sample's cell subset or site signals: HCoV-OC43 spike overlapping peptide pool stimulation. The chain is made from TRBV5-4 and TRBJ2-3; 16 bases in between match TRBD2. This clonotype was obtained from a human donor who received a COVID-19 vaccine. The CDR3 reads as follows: CASSSGTSGRAGTQYF. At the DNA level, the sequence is TGTGCCAGCAGCTCGGGGACTAGCGGGAGGGCGGGTACGCAGTATTTT.